The 18 T cell receptor beta chains presented below share a single source sample, sequenced in a study of patients and donors after allogeneic stem cell transplantation. TCRdb reprocessed the RT-PCR reads via MiXCR and lists one record per CDR3 protein. Of more than 55,000 distinct CDR3 sequences detected, roughly 14% appear once; the ten largest clones hold around 32%. Sequencing was performed on blood, either unsorted or a sorted T cell fraction (not recorded which). The receptors were gathered from a human donor who was either an allogeneic HSCT recipient or a stem cell or donor lymphocyte infusion donor (not recorded which). It is not recorded whose cells these are; they may come from a transplant donor.

This clonotype was recorded many times. This chain links TRBV27 with TRBJ1-3; 7 nucleotides align to TRBD1. CDR3 length: 15 amino acids. CDR1 is MNHEY and CDR2 is SMNVEV in the germline V gene (reference sequence). V lost 5 bases and J lost 0; bases outside the gene matches: 4. In DNA form, the CDR3 reads TGTGCCAGCAGTGCGGGACAGAACTCTGGAAACACCATATATTTT. Its translation: CASSAGQNSGNTIYF.

This clonotype was counted at least ten times. This chain links TRBV27 with TRBJ1-1, with D maybe TRBD1 (5 bases). Germline V gene data show CDR1 as MNHEY and CDR2 as SMNVEV (reference sequence). Trimming took off 6 bases at V and 1 base at J, with 12 bases between the two ends. The CDR3 has 14 amino acids. The CDR3 region has the DNA TGTGCCAGCAGCCACAGTGGGGGGAACACTGAAGCTTTCTTT. Translation gives CASSHSGGNTEAFF.

This clonotype showed up just a few times. The chain joins TRBV3-1 to TRBJ1-1, with TRBD1 matching over 10 bases. Germline-derived CDR1 and CDR2 are LGHDT and YNNKEL (reference sequence). CDR3 length: 16 residues. J lost 5 bases, V lost 3 bases, and 9 bases had no gene match. The CDR3, as DNA: TGTGCCAGCAGCCAGCCCAGACAGGGGGCGGGAACTGAAGCTTTCTTT. Amino acid sequence: CASSQPRQGAGTEAFF.

The rearrangement uses TRBV7-9 and TRBJ2-7; 7 nucleotides match TRBD2. V lost 11 bases and J lost 1; bases outside the gene matches: 8. CDR3 length equals 13 residues. Germline V CDR1 and CDR2: SEHNR, FQNEAQ (reference sequence). The DNA for the CDR3 is TGTGCCGGAAGATTAGCGGGTTCCTACGAGCAGTACTTC. Translated, it gives CAGRLAGSYEQYF.

In its sample, this clonotype was seen a few times. V is TRBV27 and J is TRBJ2-3; perhaps TRBD1 as D (5 bases). The CDR3 is made up of 13 amino acids. V shed 6 bases and J shed 2 bases, with 9 bases lying between them. CDR1 is MNHEY, CDR2 SMNVEV, per germline (reference sequence). The CDR3 nucleotides are TGTGCCAGCAGAGACAGATTCACAGATACGCAGTATTTT. Residues: CASRDRFTDTQYF.

This clonotype appeared a few times. The chain carries TRBV11-2 and TRBJ2-5; 8 positions match TRBD2. CDR1 SGHAT and CDR2 FQNNGV come from the germline V gene. V dropped 7 bases and J dropped 5; count of bases not matched to a gene: 9. The CDR3 has 14 amino acids. CDR3 nucleotides: TGTGCCAGCACCCGGGGGGGGCGTGGGGAGACCCAGTACTTC. Its protein is CASTRGGRGETQYF.

The chain employs TRBV24-1 and TRBJ2-1, with D perhaps TRBD1 or TRBD2 (5 bases each). The CDR3 spans 22 residues. The V end was cut by 9 bases, the J end by 0 bases, with 35 bases between. Germline lookup yields CDR1 KGHDR and CDR2 SFDVKD. In DNA, the CDR3 is TGTGCCACCGGTTCGGGCTTTTTGTTTTCCAGGGAGAAACAGAGCTCCTACAATGAGCAGTTCTTC. It translates to CATGSGFLFSREKQSSYNEQFF.

As for this clonotype: The germline gene is not matched at one end of the junction; a read error may be the cause. This chain links TRBV15 with TRBJ2-1; TRBD2 aligns across 9 bases. The CDR3 is 16 amino acids. Per germline, CDR1 LNHNV and CDR2 YYDKDF (reference sequence). CDR3 in amino acids: CTTSRGSGGSRNEQFF. In nucleotides, the CDR3 is TGTACCACCAGCAGGGGTAGCGGGGGTTCGAGGAATGAGCAGTTCTTC.

This clonotype has more than one count but fewer than ten. The chain joins TRBV14 to TRBJ2-5; D assignment may be TRBD1 or TRBD2 (5 bases each). The ends were cut back, 2 bases at V and 1 base at J, with 11 bases in the middle. There are 15 residues in the CDR3. Germline V gives CDR1 SGHDN, CDR2 FVKESK. CDR3 region: CASSQNRGPQETQYF. In DNA form, the CDR3 reads TGTGCCAGCAGCCAAAACCGGGGCCCCCAAGAGACCCAGTACTTC.

The chain combines TRBV7-8 with TRBJ1-2, with 9 bases that match TRBD1. Germline values: CDR1 SGHVS, CDR2 FQNEAQ. The CDR3 consists of 14 residues. The V gene end was trimmed by 7 bases and the J gene end by 8 bases; junction bases not matched to a gene: 11. CDR3 in DNA: TGTGCCAGCACCTCCGGGACAGGGCGTTCGGGCTACACCTTC. This gives the protein CASTSGTGRSGYTF.

This clonotype was detected a few times. This chain links TRBV5-1 with TRBJ2-1; no clear D. The CDR3 runs to 13 residues. CDR1 and CDR2 (germline): SGHRS, YFSETQ. V lost 7 bases to trimming and J lost 1 base, with 9 bases between them. CDR3 residues: CASSTDSYNEQFF. The CDR3 DNA follows: TGCGCCAGCTCAACAGATTCCTACAATGAGCAGTTCTTC.

This rearrangement joins TRBV30 to TRBJ2-4; TRBD1 is a possible D gene (6 bases). The germline CDR1 and CDR2 sequences are GTSNPN and SVGIG (reference sequence). Deletions cut 0 bases from V and 5 bases from J, with 11 bases between. The length of the CDR3 is 14 residues. CDR3 loop: CAWSVPRGENIQYF. In DNA, the CDR3 is TGTGCCTGGAGTGTCCCCAGGGGCGAAAACATTCAGTACTTC.

This clonotype was detected only a few times. The chain links TRBV5-1 to TRBJ2-3, with D tentatively TRBD2 (5 bases). Germline V CDR1 and CDR2: SGHRS, YFSETQ. The CDR3 runs 16 residues. The V end was cut by 4 bases, the J end by 0 bases, with 15 bases between. Here the CDR3 DNA reads TGCGCCAGCAGCCCCGGGGTCCACCAGAGCACAGATACGCAGTATTTT. This sequence encodes CASSPGVHQSTDTQYF.

This clonotype was recorded a few times. V usage is TRBV29-1 and J usage is TRBJ2-5; D remains ambiguous. V was shortened by 7 bases and J by 5 bases, with 14 bases between the two germline ends. The CDR3 sequence is 12 residues long. Germline lookup yields CDR1 SQVTM and CDR2 ANQGSEA. In DNA form, the CDR3 reads TGCAGCGGTGTACTCATGGGGGAGACCCAGTACTTC. Translated, it gives CSGVLMGETQYF.

This clonotype has a handful of counts. This chain joins TRBV20-1 and TRBJ2-5; D might be TRBD2 (6 bases). The germline V gene has CDR1 DFQATT and CDR2 SNEGSKA (reference sequence). The CDR3 totals 15 residues. V lost 0 bases and J 5 bases, leaving 16 bases between the germline ends. This chain's CDR3 is CSARDLGDSWETQYF. The CDR3 DNA reads TGCAGTGCTAGAGACTTGGGGGACTCATGGGAGACCCAGTACTTC.

The chain employs TRBV29-1 and TRBJ2-7; D is unresolved. Germline CDR1 and CDR2: SQVTM and ANQGSEA. The CDR3 totals 13 residues. V was clipped by 5 bases and J by 1 base, with 12 bases between them. CDR3 in amino acids: CSVNFGQSYEQYF. For the CDR3, the DNA is TGCAGCGTTAACTTTGGGCAATCCTACGAGCAGTACTTC.

This chain links TRBV7-6 with TRBJ2-3; maybe TRBD2 (6 bases). The CDR3 consists of 15 residues. V was cut by 0 bases and J by 7 bases, with 14 bases left in between. Germline CDR1 reads SGHVS; CDR2 reads FNYEAQ. DNA for the CDR3: TGTGCCAGCAGCTTAGCGACGGAGGGCCAAAATACGCAGTATTTT. Residues: CASSLATEGQNTQYF.

This clonotype has ten or more counts. V gene TRBV5-1 combines with J gene TRBJ2-1, with D perhaps matching TRBD1 (6 bases). V was clipped by 5 bases and J by 8 bases, with 14 bases between them. CDR3 length: 13 amino acids. The germline V gene has CDR1 SGHRS and CDR2 YFSETQ. Written as DNA, the CDR3 is TGCGCCAGCAGGCCTTTTGAGGGGGATGAGCAGTTCTTC. It specifies CASRPFEGDEQFF.